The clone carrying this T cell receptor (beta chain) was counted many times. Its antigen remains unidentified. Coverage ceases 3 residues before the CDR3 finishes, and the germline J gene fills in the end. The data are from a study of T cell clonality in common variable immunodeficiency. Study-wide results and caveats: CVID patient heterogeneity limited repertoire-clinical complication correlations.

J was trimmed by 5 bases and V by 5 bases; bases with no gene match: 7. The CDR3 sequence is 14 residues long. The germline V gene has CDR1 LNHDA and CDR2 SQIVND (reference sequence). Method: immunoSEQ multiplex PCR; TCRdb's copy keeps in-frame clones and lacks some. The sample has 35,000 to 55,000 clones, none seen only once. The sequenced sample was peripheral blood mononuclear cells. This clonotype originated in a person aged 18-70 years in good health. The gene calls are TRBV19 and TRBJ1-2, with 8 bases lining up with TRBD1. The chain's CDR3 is CASSLTGAKYGYTF. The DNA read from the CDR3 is TGTGCCAGTAGTTTGACAGGGGCGAAATATGGC. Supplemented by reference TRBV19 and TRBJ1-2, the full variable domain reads DGGITQSPKYLFRKEGQNVTLSCEQNLNHDAMYWYRQDPGQGLRLIYYSQIVNDFQKGDIAEGYSVSREKKESFPLTVTSAQKNPTAFYLCASSLTGAKYGYTFGSGTRLTVV.